This T cell receptor (beta chain) was retrieved from a study of blood T cell repertoires in COVID-19. Study context: Specimens from acute and convalescent COVID-19 originated in the United States, Italy and Spain. From T cells, B-cell-depleted T cells, or PBMCs came the material, which was cDNA or gDNA.

The CDR3 covers 14 residues. The germline CDR1 and CDR2 sequences are SGHRS and YFSETQ. V shed 4 bases and J shed 6 bases, with 16 bases lying between them. In the authors' workflow: By means of reference gene primer amplification, nucleated cell counts were estimated. The protocol was immunoSEQ multiplex PCR, while the TCRdb copy is restricted to in-frame clones and leaves out a portion. D and trimming come from the DNA, and the V and J calls and clone size come from that table. The data show about 130,000 clones, about 89% seen once. This clonotype was obtained from a woman between 70 and 85 years old with COVID-19, enrolled during active disease. Sequencing was carried out using peripheral blood. V gene TRBV5-1 combines with J gene TRBJ1-1, with D uncertain. Here the CDR3 DNA reads TGCGCCAGCAGCCGAGGCAACAATAGCCCTGAAGCTTTCTTT. Translating gives CASSRGNNSPEAFF.